This T cell receptor beta chain came from a study of shared clonotypes between healthy human individuals. The test was conducted at deep level. The method was immunoSEQ multiplex PCR; TCRdb's version includes in-frame clones alone and lacks a portion of them. In the table there are 97,000 or so clones, 40% to 55% of which are singletons. The study, taken as a whole, reports: Apart from blood, nothing was sampled; tissue repertoires likely differ.

This CDR3 is 10 amino acids long. The V end was cut by 0 bases, the J end by 8 bases, with 4 bases between. Germline CDR1 DFQATT, CDR2 SNEGSKA (reference sequence). This clone was recorded a few times. Its target is unknown. Sample: PBMCs. The TCR was taken from a woman between 40 and 50 years old in good health. Some clones in this sample may be carry-over from other donors' samples. This rearrangement joins TRBV20-1 to TRBJ1-2, with D uncertain. CDR3 protein: CSAREDGYTF. The CDR3 DNA sequence: TGCAGTGCTAGAGAGGACGGCTACACCTTC.